This T cell receptor (beta chain) was recorded in a study of T-cell memory formation after mild COVID-19. The V gene lost 4 bases and the J gene lost 0 bases, with 16 bases spanning the gap. The CDR3 loop spans 16 amino acids. The germline gives CDR1 PRHDT, CDR2 FYEKMQ (reference sequence). This clonotype was counted between two and nine times. Its cognate antigen is unknown. The study's findings and limits: CD4+ bias marked clones expanding day 15 to 37, unlike balanced contracting clones. Clones which contracted sat mainly in CM and EM if CD4+, and in EMRA if CD8+.

Sample barcodes and UMIs were carried by the TCR alpha and TCR beta cDNA libraries that 5'RACE generated with constant-segment primers. Using its own MiXCR run on the 5' RACE reads, TCRdb lists one record per CDR3 protein. The sample has about 560,000 distinct CDR3 sequences; roughly a fifth are singletons. This receptor was taken from an adult woman who had mild COVID-19 (a few samples of this study predate the infection). Cell type and time point are not known. The chain recombines TRBV13 with TRBJ2-7; tentative D call: TRBD1 (6 bases). The material sequenced was PBMCs or a T cell subset sorted from them (not recorded which). In DNA, the CDR3 is TGTGCCAGCAGCTCAGTCCCCGGGACAAGCTCCTACGAGCAGTACTTC. Amino acids: CASSSVPGTSSYEQYF.